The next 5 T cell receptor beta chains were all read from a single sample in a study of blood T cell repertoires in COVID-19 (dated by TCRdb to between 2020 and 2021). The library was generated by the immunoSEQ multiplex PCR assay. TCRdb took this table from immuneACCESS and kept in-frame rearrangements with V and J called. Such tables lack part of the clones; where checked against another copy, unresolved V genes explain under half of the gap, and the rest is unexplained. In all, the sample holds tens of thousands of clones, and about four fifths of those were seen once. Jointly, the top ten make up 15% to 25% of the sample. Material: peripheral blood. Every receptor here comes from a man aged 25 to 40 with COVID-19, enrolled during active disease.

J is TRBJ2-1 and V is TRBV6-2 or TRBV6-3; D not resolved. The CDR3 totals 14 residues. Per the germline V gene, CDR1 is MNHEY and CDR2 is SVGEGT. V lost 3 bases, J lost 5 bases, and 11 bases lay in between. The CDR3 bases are TGTGCCAGCAGTTATCGACGACAAAACAATGAGCAGTTCTTC. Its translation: CASSYRRQNNEQFF.

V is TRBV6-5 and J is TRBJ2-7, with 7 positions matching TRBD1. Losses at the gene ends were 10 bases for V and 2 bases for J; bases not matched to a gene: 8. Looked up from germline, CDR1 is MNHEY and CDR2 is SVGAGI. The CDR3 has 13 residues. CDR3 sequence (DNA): TGTGCCACGGCTCCGGGACAGACCTACGAGCAGTACTTC. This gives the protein CATAPGQTYEQYF.

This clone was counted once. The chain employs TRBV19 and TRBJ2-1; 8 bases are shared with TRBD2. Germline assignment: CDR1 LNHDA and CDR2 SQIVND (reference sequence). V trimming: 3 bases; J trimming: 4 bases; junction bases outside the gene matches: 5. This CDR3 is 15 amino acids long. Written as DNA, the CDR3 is TGTGCCAGTAGTATTAGCGGGACTGGATACAATGAGCAGTTCTTC. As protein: CASSISGTGYNEQFF. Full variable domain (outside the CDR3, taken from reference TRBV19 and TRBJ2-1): DGGITQSPKYLFRKEGQNVTLSCEQNLNHDAMYWYRQDPGQGLRLIYYSQIVNDFQKGDIAEGYSVSREKKESFPLTVTSAQKNPTAFYLCASSISGTGYNEQFFGPGTRLTVL.

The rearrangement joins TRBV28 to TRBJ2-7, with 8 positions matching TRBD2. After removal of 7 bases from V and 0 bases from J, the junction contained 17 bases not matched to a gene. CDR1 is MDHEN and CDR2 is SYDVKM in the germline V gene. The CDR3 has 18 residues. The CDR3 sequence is CASTRGGLAGWSSYEQYF. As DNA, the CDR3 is TGTGCCAGCACTCGCGGGGGGCTAGCGGGTTGGAGCTCCTACGAGCAGTACTTC.

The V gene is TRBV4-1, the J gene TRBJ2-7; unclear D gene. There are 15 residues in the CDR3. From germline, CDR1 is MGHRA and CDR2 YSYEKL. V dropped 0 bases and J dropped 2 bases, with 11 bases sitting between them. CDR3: CASSQDPLNTYEQYF. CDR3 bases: TGCGCCAGCAGCCAAGACCCTCTTAATACCTACGAGCAGTACTTC.